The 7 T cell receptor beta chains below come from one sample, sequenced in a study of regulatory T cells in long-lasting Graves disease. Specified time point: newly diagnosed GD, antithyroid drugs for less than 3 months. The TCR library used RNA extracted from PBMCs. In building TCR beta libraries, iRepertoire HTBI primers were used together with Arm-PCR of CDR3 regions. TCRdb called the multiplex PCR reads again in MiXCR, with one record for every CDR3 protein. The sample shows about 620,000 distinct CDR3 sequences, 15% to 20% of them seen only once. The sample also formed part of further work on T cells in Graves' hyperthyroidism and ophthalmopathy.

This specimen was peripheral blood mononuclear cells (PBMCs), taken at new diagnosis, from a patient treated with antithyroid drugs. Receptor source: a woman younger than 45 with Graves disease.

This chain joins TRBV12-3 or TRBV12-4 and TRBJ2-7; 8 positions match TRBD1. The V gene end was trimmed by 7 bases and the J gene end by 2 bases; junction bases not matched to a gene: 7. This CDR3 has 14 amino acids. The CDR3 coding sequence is TGTGCCAGCACCCAGGACAGGGTGCCCTACGAGCAGTACTTC. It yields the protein CASTQDRVPYEQYF.

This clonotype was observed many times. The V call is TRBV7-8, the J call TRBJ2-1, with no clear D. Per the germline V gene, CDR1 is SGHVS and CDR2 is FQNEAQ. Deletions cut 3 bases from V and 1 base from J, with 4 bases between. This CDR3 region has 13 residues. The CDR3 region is CASSLRSYNEQFF. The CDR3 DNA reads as TGTGCCAGCAGCTTGAGGTCCTACAATGAGCAGTTCTTC.

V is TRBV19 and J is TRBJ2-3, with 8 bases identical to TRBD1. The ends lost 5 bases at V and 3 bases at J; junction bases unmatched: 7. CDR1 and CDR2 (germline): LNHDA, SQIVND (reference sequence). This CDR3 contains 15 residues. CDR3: CASSGQGTWTDTQYF. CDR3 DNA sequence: TGTGCCAGTAGTGGACAGGGTACCTGGACAGATACGCAGTATTTT.

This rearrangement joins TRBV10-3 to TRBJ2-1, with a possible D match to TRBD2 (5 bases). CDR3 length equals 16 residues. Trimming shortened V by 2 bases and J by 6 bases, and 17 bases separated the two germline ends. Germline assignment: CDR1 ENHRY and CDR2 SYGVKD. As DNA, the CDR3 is TGTGCCATCAGTGAGCGGGGTGGACCCGCCTTCAATGAGCAGTTCTTC. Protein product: CAISERGGPAFNEQFF.

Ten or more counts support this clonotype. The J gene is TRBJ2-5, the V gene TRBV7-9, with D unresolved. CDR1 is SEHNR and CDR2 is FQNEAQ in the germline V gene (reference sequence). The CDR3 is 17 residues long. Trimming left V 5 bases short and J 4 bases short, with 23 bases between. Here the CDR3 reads CASSPPPVRMVGETQYF. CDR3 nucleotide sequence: TGTGCCAGCAGCCCCCCCCCCGTGAGAATGGTCGGAGAGACCCAGTACTTC.

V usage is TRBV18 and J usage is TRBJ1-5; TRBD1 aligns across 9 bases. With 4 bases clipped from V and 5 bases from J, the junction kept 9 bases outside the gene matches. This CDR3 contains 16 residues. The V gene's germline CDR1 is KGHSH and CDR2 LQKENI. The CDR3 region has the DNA TGTGCCAGCTCACAAGGCACAGGGGGCGGGTATCAGCCCCAGCATTTT. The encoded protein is CASSQGTGGGYQPQHF.

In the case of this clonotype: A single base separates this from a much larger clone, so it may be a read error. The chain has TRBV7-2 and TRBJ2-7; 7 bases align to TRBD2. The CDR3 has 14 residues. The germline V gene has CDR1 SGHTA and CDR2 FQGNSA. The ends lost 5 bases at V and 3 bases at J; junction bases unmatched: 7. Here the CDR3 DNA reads TGTGCCAGCAGCGCTACGGGACTATTCTACGAGCAGTACTTC. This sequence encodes CASSATGLFYEQYF.